This TCR beta chain derives from a study of blood T cell repertoires in COVID-19. Overall study: There were acute and convalescent COVID-19 samples, and they came from the United States, Italy and Spain. T cells, B-cell-depleted T cells, or PBMCs supplied cDNA or gDNA.

Authors' processing steps: The authors estimated nucleated cell counts from reference gene primer amplification. Some clones are missing from TCRdb's copy, which holds only in-frame ones; the method was immunoSEQ multiplex PCR. D and trimming come from the DNA, and the V and J calls and clone size come from that table. The data show under 75,000 clones, with approximately 86% seen just once and approximately 17% held by the top ten. The germline gives CDR1 KGHSH, CDR2 LQKENI. V was clipped by 6 bases and J by 8 bases, with 22 bases between them. The CDR3 consists of 15 residues. Sample: peripheral blood. The rearrangement joins TRBV18 to TRBJ1-2; TRBD1 is a possible D gene (5 bases). The receptor was isolated from a woman older than 75 with active COVID-19. Here the CDR3 reads CASSPRQGSFLGYTF. The DNA of the CDR3 is TGTGCCAGCTCTCCGAGGCAGGGCAGCTTTTTAGGCTACACCTTC. Filled out from reference TRBV18 and TRBJ1-2, the complete variable domain reads NAGVMQNPRHLVRRRGQEARLRCSPMKGHSHVYWYRQLPEEGLKFMVYLQKENIIDESGMPKERFSAEFPKEGPSILRIQQVVRGDSAAYFCASSPRQGSFLGYTFGSGTRLTVV.